Listed here are 10 T cell receptor beta chains from one sample, sequenced in a study of CD8 T cells in ankylosing spondylitis. TCRdb reprocessed the 5' RACE reads with MiXCR, giving one entry per CDR3 protein. The sample has roughly 100,000 distinct CDR3 sequences; about 7.7% are singletons. Sequencing input: blood, either unsorted or a sorted T cell fraction (not recorded which). The receptors here all came from a male donor with ankylosing spondylitis or in good health (not recorded which).

The V call is TRBV5-1, the J call TRBJ2-3; D uncertain. CDR3 length: 14 residues. Germline values: CDR1 SGHRS, CDR2 YFSETQ. The V end lost 2 bases, the J end lost 0 bases, and 7 bases lay between the germline ends. The CDR3 DNA reads as TGCGCCAGCAGCTTCACTACTAGCACAGATACGCAGTATTTT. Its translation is CASSFTTSTDTQYF.

Many counts were recorded for this clonotype. V and J are TRBV12-3 or TRBV12-4 and TRBJ1-5, with 11 bases matching TRBD1. V trimming: 7 bases; J trimming: 9 bases; junction bases outside the gene matches: 5. The CDR3 contains 13 residues. CDR3: CASKLDRGRPQHF. The CDR3 DNA sequence: TGTGCCAGCAAATTGGACAGGGGGCGGCCCCAGCATTTT.

At least ten counts were recorded for this clonotype. The rearrangement uses TRBV7-9 and TRBJ2-2, with D possibly TRBD1 on 6 matching bases. This CDR3 has 17 amino acids. CDR1 SEHNR and CDR2 FQNEAQ come from the germline V gene (reference sequence). V lost 0 bases, J lost 3 bases, and 14 bases lay in between. CDR3 loop: CASSLASWGQHTGELFF. CDR3 DNA sequence: TGTGCCAGCAGCTTAGCCTCCTGGGGACAACACACCGGGGAGCTGTTTTTT.

V and J are TRBV29-1 and TRBJ2-6; a weak D match, TRBD1 (5 bases). This CDR3 region has 16 residues. Germline CDR1 and CDR2: SQVTM and ANQGSEA. V shed 4 bases and J shed 1 base, with 14 bases lying between them. The CDR3 DNA is TGCAGCGTTGTCACAGGTCGTTGGTCTGGGGCCAACGTCCTGACTTTC. As protein: CSVVTGRWSGANVLTF.

This clonotype occurred many times. V is TRBV5-1 and J is TRBJ1-1, with 7 bases that match TRBD1. CDR1 is SGHRS, CDR2 YFSETQ, per germline. The CDR3 sequence is 12 residues long. Germline trimming cut 4 bases from V and 11 bases from J; bases unmatched to any gene: 8. The CDR3 loop reads CASSIDRAEAFF. CDR3 DNA sequence: TGCGCCAGCAGCATAGACAGGGCAGAGGCTTTCTTT.

The table lists this clonotype with many counts. The V gene is TRBV9, the J gene TRBJ1-1; 8 bases fit TRBD1. V lost 5 bases and J lost 5; bases outside the gene matches: 11. Germline V lookup: CDR1 SGDLS, CDR2 YYNGEE. This CDR3 is 15 amino acids long. The CDR3 protein is CASRLLTGGSTEAFF. The CDR3, as DNA: TGTGCCAGCAGGCTTCTCACAGGGGGAAGTACTGAAGCTTTCTTT.

This clonotype was counted a few times. The chain links TRBV7-2 to TRBJ2-5, with D unclear. CDR3 size: 14 residues. The germline V gene has CDR1 SGHTA and CDR2 FQGNSA. V dropped 2 bases and J dropped 5 bases, with 12 bases sitting between them. CDR3: CASSLLGPRETQYF. The DNA for the CDR3 is TGTGCCAGCAGCTTATTAGGGCCCAGGGAGACCCAGTACTTC. The complete variable domain, with remaining parts taken from reference TRBV7-2 and TRBJ2-5, reads GAGVSQSPSNKVTEKGKDVELRCDPISGHTALYWYRQSLGQGLEFLIYFQGNSAPDKSGLPSDRFSAERTGGSVSTLTIQRTQQEDSAVYLCASSLLGPRETQYFGPGTRLLVL.

This clonotype showed up many times. The genes are TRBV29-1 and TRBJ2-1; a weak D match, TRBD2 (5 bases). Germline V lookup: CDR1 SQVTM, CDR2 ANQGSEA. Between the trimmed V and J ends, which lost 2 bases and 5 bases, there was a span of 10 bases. The CDR3 spans 13 residues. This chain's CDR3 is CSVEMAADNEQFF. The CDR3 DNA follows: TGCAGCGTTGAAATGGCAGCGGACAATGAGCAGTTCTTC.

This clonotype was detected many times. The chain couples TRBV7-2 to TRBJ2-6; D is unclear. The CDR3 loop spans 15 amino acids. With 3 bases removed from V and 2 bases from J, the gap between germline ends came to 8 bases. Germline V gives CDR1 SGHTA, CDR2 FQGNSA. The CDR3 nucleotides read TGTGCCAGCAGCTTTTCATGGACTGGGGCCAACGTCCTGACTTTC. Its protein is CASSFSWTGANVLTF.

This clonotype was detected many times. The chain uses TRBV4-1 and TRBJ2-5; 7 bases line up with TRBD1. Per germline, CDR1 MGHRA and CDR2 YSYEKL. V lost 2 bases to trimming and J lost 5 bases; unmatched junction nucleotides: 2. CDR3 length: 13 amino acids. CDR3 protein: CASSQYRGETQYF. Here the CDR3 DNA reads TGCGCCAGCAGCCAATACAGGGGCGAGACCCAGTACTTC.